This entry features one T cell receptor (beta chain) sequence. This sample stems from a study of shared clonotypes between healthy human individuals. The protocol was immunoSEQ multiplex PCR, while the TCRdb copy is restricted to in-frame clones and leaves out a portion. The repertoire holds about 2.4 million clones, 85% to 95% seen once, with 0.13% to 0.15% in the top ten. Germline V gene sequence: CDR1 MNHNS, CDR2 SASEGT. The V and J ends lost 3 bases and 7 bases, in that order; junction bases with no gene match: 4. CDR3 length: 14 amino acids. Material for sequencing was naive CD4+ T cells sorted from blood. Subset described: CD45RA+ positively selected. V gene TRBV6-1 combines with J gene TRBJ2-2, with TRBD1 matching 8 bases. The receptor's source is a man aged 18 to 30 in good health. CDR3 sequence reads: CASSEWTGNGELFF. In nucleotides, the CDR3 is TGTGCCAGCAGTGAGTGGACAGGGAACGGGGAGCTGTTTTTT.